Sequencing of this TCR beta chain was carried out in a study of CD4+ T cells in melanoma. Broader study findings: Reportedly, melanoma neoantigen-specific CD4+ T cells showed varied differentiation states. A reported correlation linked neoantigen-specific CD4+ T cells to CD8+, macrophage and B cell function.

Clones were sequenced by immunoSEQ multiplex PCR, and TCRdb holds only the in-frame ones, with some missing. The sample includes over 130,000 clones, 80% to 95% of them seen just once. A word on this clone: Antigen: not known.

The CDR3 extends over 15 amino acids. Per the germline V gene, CDR1 is MNHEY and CDR2 is SVGAGI. Trimming shortened V by 6 bases and J by 2 bases, and 11 bases separated the two germline ends. The sequence was collected from a human donor with melanoma. V is TRBV6-5 and J is TRBJ2-6; no firm D call. CDR3 residues: CASSRRVAGANVLTF. CDR3 DNA sequence: TGTGCCAGCAGCCGCCGGGTCGCTGGGGCCAACGTCCTGACTTTC.